The T cell receptor (beta chain) described here comes from a study of response to subunit inactivated influenza vaccine. Study conclusions and caveats: Authors proposed each seasonal influenza vaccination draws in few new T cells.

In this sample, this clonotype turned up many times. Its antigen is currently unknown. TCRdb used MiXCR to reprocess the RT-PCR reads, holding one entry per CDR3 protein. The data show around 580,000 distinct CDR3 sequences, around 13% seen once. This CDR3 comprises 15 residues. In germline, CDR1 is MNHEY, CDR2 SMNVEV (reference sequence). The V gene lost 0 bases and the J gene lost 1 base, with 9 bases spanning the gap. This sequence originates from a man aged 50 to 59 who received an inactivated influenza vaccine. The rearrangement links TRBV27 to TRBJ1-1; D is ambiguous. This material consisted of PBMCs from blood, taken roughly 13 days after vaccination. The CDR3 is CASSLSIWANTEAFF. As DNA, the CDR3 is TGTGCCAGCAGTTTATCGATATGGGCGAACACTGAAGCTTTCTTT.